The sequence of this T cell receptor (beta chain) was determined in a study of CD8 T cells in ankylosing spondylitis. Construction of TCR beta libraries was performed using quantitative 5'-RACE with molecular barcodes. Via MiXCR, TCRdb re-called the 5' RACE reads, giving one row per CDR3 protein. Of 200,000 to 300,000 distinct CDR3 sequences in the sample, more than 20% were seen once. Germline V lookup: CDR1 SGHTA, CDR2 FQGTGA. This CDR3 has 13 residues. V was clipped by 2 bases and J by 6 bases, with 9 bases between them. This rearrangement joins TRBV7-3 to TRBJ2-3; a possible D gene is TRBD2 (6 bases). The clonotype was recovered from a male donor with ankylosing spondylitis or in good health (not recorded which). Source material: blood, either unsorted or a sorted T cell fraction (not recorded which). The CDR3 is CASSLASGDTQYF. In DNA form, the CDR3 reads TGTGCCAGCAGCTTAGCCAGCGGGGATACGCAGTATTTT.